Below, 3 T cell receptor beta chains from the same sample are listed, as sequenced in a study of shared clonotypes between healthy human individuals (dated by TCRdb to the early 2020s). The library was generated by the immunoSEQ multiplex PCR assay. Imported from immuneACCESS, the table was reduced by TCRdb to in-frame sequences with V and J called. These copies leave out some clones; in studies compared against another copy, an unresolved V gene accounts for under half, and the cause of the remainder is not known. This sample holds fewer than 850,000 clones; less than 95% were observed only once. Together, the top ten hold 30% to 40% of the sample. The sequenced sample consisted of memory CD8+ T cells from PBMCs. The meaning of the sample's cell subset or site label: CD45RO+ cells pooled with CCR7-negative TemRA cells. The receptors were sampled from a man between 18 and 29 years old in good health. Some clones in this sample may be carry-over from other donors' samples.

The CDR3 coding sequence is TGTGCCAGCAGCCCCCCACTATCCCCTAGCGGGACAAGATACAATGAGCAGTTCTTC. The encoded protein is CASSPPLSPSGTRYNEQFF. This chain connects TRBV7-9 to TRBJ2-1; 9 bases align to TRBD2. Trimming removed 5 bases from V and 4 bases from J; junction bases left unmatched: 18. Germline V gene lookup returns CDR1 SEHNR and CDR2 FQNEAQ (reference sequence). The CDR3 consists of 19 residues.

This chain joins TRBV27 and TRBJ2-7, with 12 bases lining up with TRBD1. Looked up from germline, CDR1 is MNHEY and CDR2 is SMNVEV (reference sequence). This CDR3 contains 16 residues. V lost 0 bases to trimming and J lost 5 bases; unmatched junction nucleotides: 5. The CDR3 DNA is TGTGCCAGCAGTTTATCGCCCGGGACAGGGGGCAACGAGCAGTACTTC. It codes for CASSLSPGTGGNEQYF.

The chain combines TRBV5-6 with TRBJ1-1; D is undetermined. The germline gives CDR1 SGHDT, CDR2 YYEEEE. The V end was cut by 1 base, the J end by 1 base, with 8 bases between. The CDR3 runs to 14 residues. The CDR3 region is CASSLPHQNTEAFF. The CDR3 coding sequence is TGTGCCAGCAGCTTGCCCCACCAGAACACTGAAGCTTTCTTT.